This entry lists 4 T cell receptor beta chains sequenced from one sample in a study of T cell responses to AZD1222 COVID-19 vaccine. Assay used: immunoSEQ multiplex PCR; TCRdb lists only in-frame clones, some missing. This sample has 140,000 to 150,000 clones; roughly nine tenths occur once, and the top ten carry 7.5% to 8%. Material: peripheral blood, obtained 28 days after the second dose of the MenACWY control vaccine. The receptors were gathered from an adult who received the MenACWY meningococcal vaccine as a control.

The chain carries TRBV28 and TRBJ2-5; possibly TRBD2 for D (7 bases). This CDR3 has 14 amino acids. V lost 7 bases, J lost 5 bases, and 17 bases lay in between. The germline CDR1 and CDR2 sequences are MDHEN and SYDVKM. CDR3 residues: CASTSGGRLETQYF. CDR3 in DNA: TGTGCCAGCACATCCGGGGGGCGACTTGAGACCCAGTACTTC.

This clone has only one observation. The V gene is TRBV29-1, the J gene TRBJ2-1; 9 bases fit TRBD1. The CDR3 length is 19 residues. V was pared by 0 bases and J by 2 bases, with 14 bases of the junction left unmatched. Germline V gives CDR1 SQVTM, CDR2 ANQGSEA. CDR3: CSVEDRGTGSRGAYNEQFF. DNA for the CDR3: TGCAGCGTTGAAGATCGAGGGACAGGGAGCCGGGGGGCCTACAATGAGCAGTTCTTC.

V usage is TRBV13 and J usage is TRBJ2-6, with 8 bases fitting TRBD1. Germline V lookup: CDR1 PRHDT, CDR2 FYEKMQ (reference sequence). V lost 3 bases and J lost 2; bases outside the gene matches: 12. The CDR3 covers 19 residues. In nucleotides, the CDR3 is TGTGCCAGCAGCTTCGGGGGCAGGGGGCTAGTAACTGGGGCCAACGTCCTGACTTTC. This translates into CASSFGGRGLVTGANVLTF. Full variable domain (missing parts from reference TRBV13 and TRBJ2-6): AAGVIQSPRHLIKEKRETATLKCYPIPRHDTVYWYQQGPGQDPQFLISFYEKMQSDKGSIPDRFSAQQFSDYHSELNMSSLELGDSALYFCASSFGGRGLVTGANVLTFGAGSRLTVL.

Concerning this clone itself: The sample carries other DNA sequences with the same CDR3. The chain uses TRBV2 and TRBJ1-5; D perhaps matches TRBD1 (6 bases). This CDR3 spans 13 amino acids. Germline V gene data show CDR1 as SNHLY and CDR2 as FYNNEI. V gave up 8 bases and J gave up 1 base, with 9 bases separating them. CDR3 nucleotide sequence: TGTGCCAGCTCCGGACAGAGCAATCAGCCCCAGCATTTT. Translated, it gives CASSGQSNQPQHF.